One sample yielded the 14 T cell receptor beta chains listed below, sequenced in a study of blood T cell repertoires in COVID-19. Measured with immunoSEQ multiplex PCR; TCRdb has only the in-frame clones, and not every one. Here the sample spans about 190,000 clones, approximately 86% being singletons. Material for sequencing was PBMCs or T cells enriched from blood (not recorded which). The source is an older woman with acute COVID-19.

The chain carries TRBV12-5 and TRBJ1-1; 8 nucleotides agree with TRBD1. With 5 bases clipped from V and 0 bases from J, the junction kept 2 bases outside the gene matches. From germline, CDR1 is LGHNT and CDR2 FRNRAP. The CDR3 has 14 amino acids. The CDR3: CASGPGGLNTEAFF. CDR3 DNA sequence: TGTGCTAGTGGTCCAGGGGGCCTGAACACTGAAGCTTTCTTT.

V is TRBV7-9 and J is TRBJ2-1; D call uncertain. CDR1 SEHNR and CDR2 FQNEAQ come from the germline V gene (reference sequence). The V and J ends lost 6 bases and 10 bases respectively, with 13 bases between them. The CDR3 sequence is 12 residues long. The CDR3 sequence is CASSSTREEQFF. In DNA, the CDR3 is TGTGCCAGCAGTAGTACCCGAGAGGAGCAGTTCTTC.

The chain has TRBV18 and TRBJ1-3; D is undetermined. Trimming took 0 bases from V and 2 from J, leaving 11 bases between them. The CDR3 loop spans 16 amino acids. Germline CDR1 reads KGHSH; CDR2 reads LQKENI. The CDR3 nucleotides read TGTGCCAGCTCACCACCTTCTCAGCGCGCTGGAAACACCATATATTTT. Amino acid sequence: CASSPPSQRAGNTIYF. Full variable domain (rest looked up from reference TRBV18 and TRBJ1-3): NAGVMQNPRHLVRRRGQEARLRCSPMKGHSHVYWYRQLPEEGLKFMVYLQKENIIDESGMPKERFSAEFPKEGPSILRIQQVVRGDSAAYFCASSPPSQRAGNTIYFGEGSWLTVV.

This chain links TRBV14 with TRBJ1-4; D is undetermined. The V and J ends lost 3 bases and 4 bases respectively, with 6 bases between them. Germline V gene data show CDR1 as SGHDN and CDR2 as FVKESK. The CDR3 extends over 13 amino acids. In nucleotides, the CDR3 is TGTGCCAGCAGCCACGGGGATAATGAAAAACTGTTTTTT. It translates to CASSHGDNEKLFF.

This clone was detected only once. The chain carries TRBV3-1 (or the pseudogene TRBV3-2) and TRBJ2-5, with 7 bases lining up with TRBD1. Germline CDR1 reads LGHDT; CDR2 reads YNNKEL (reference sequence). There are 15 residues in the CDR3. With V trimmed by 4 bases and J by 6 bases, 11 bases remained unmatched. The CDR3 DNA sequence: TGTGCCAGCAGCCTCCGAGGGACAGTCAGGAAGACCCAGTACTTC. Protein: CASSLRGTVRKTQYF.

The rearrangement uses TRBV6-5 and TRBJ2-2, with 8 bases fitting TRBD1. This CDR3 has 13 amino acids. V lost 7 bases, J lost 7 bases, and 5 bases stayed unmatched. The germline CDR1 and CDR2 sequences are MNHEY and SVGAGI. Here the CDR3 reads CASTRGQGGELFF. CDR3 nucleotide sequence: TGTGCCAGCACCAGGGGGCAGGGCGGGGAGCTGTTTTTT.

The chain joins TRBV5-1 to TRBJ2-7; 9 bases are shared with TRBD1. There are 13 residues in the CDR3. Germline trimming cut 5 bases from V and 3 bases from J; bases unmatched to any gene: 3. The V gene's germline CDR1 is SGHRS and CDR2 YFSETQ. The CDR3 DNA sequence: TGCGCCAGCAGTCGGGACAGGGACTACGAGCAGTACGTC. Translation gives CASSRDRDYEQYV.

This chain uses TRBV4-3 with TRBJ2-3; the D is unclear. Germline CDR1 is LGHNA and CDR2 is YSLEER. CDR3 size: 14 residues. The germline V and J ends were trimmed by 4 bases and 5 bases, with 13 bases remaining between them. The CDR3 loop is CASSPRSSLDTQYF. CDR3 DNA: TGCGCCAGCAGCCCCAGGTCTTCGCTAGATACGCAGTATTTT.

This clone was picked up one time. V is TRBV6-5 and J is TRBJ2-7, with 9 bases that match TRBD1. Looked up from germline, CDR1 is MNHEY and CDR2 is SVGAGI. CDR3 length equals 14 residues. V lost 6 bases to trimming and J lost 5 bases; unmatched junction nucleotides: 8. Written as DNA, the CDR3 is TGTGCCAGCAGGACTACAGGGGGCTCGAACGAGCAGTACTTC. It yields the protein CASRTTGGSNEQYF.

The chain carries TRBV27 and TRBJ1-3; TRBD1 matches 8 bases. The J segment lost 7 bases and the V segment lost 5 bases, leaving 13 bases of the junction unmatched. The CDR3 is 16 residues long. Germline assignment: CDR1 MNHEY and CDR2 SMNVEV (reference sequence). The CDR3 spells CASSPTLDRAFNTIYF. The CDR3 nucleotides read TGTGCCAGCAGTCCTACCCTGGACAGGGCGTTCAACACCATATATTTT.

V is TRBV30 and J is TRBJ2-7; D is ambiguous. The CDR3 extends over 11 amino acids. CDR1 and CDR2 (germline): GTSNPN, SVGIG (reference sequence). V dropped 0 bases and J dropped 4 bases, with 4 bases sitting between them. For the CDR3, the DNA is TGTGCCTGGAGTGTACAATACGAGCAGTACTTC. Amino acids: CAWSVQYEQYF.

In this sample, this clone turned up once. The rearrangement links TRBV30 to TRBJ1-1; 9 nucleotides line up with TRBD1. The CDR3 sequence is 15 residues long. V shed 3 bases, J shed 5 bases, and the junction held 10 bases outside the gene matches. The germline gives CDR1 GTSNPN, CDR2 SVGIG (reference sequence). Here the CDR3 reads CAWSPNRGRRTEAFF. CDR3 in DNA: TGTGCCTGGAGCCCTAACAGGGGGCGCCGGACTGAAGCTTTCTTT. The complete variable domain, with remaining parts taken from reference TRBV30 and TRBJ1-1, reads SQTIHQWPATLVQPVGSPLSLECTVEGTSNPNLYWYRQAAGRGLQLLFYSVGIGQISSEVPQNLSASRPQDRQFILSSKKLLLSDSGFYLCAWSPNRGRRTEAFFGQGTRLTVV.

The chain has TRBV7-2 and TRBJ2-3, with TRBD2 matching over 14 bases. The length of the CDR3 is 15 residues. J lost 5 bases, V lost 3 bases, and 1 base had no gene match. CDR1 and CDR2 from the germline V gene are SGHTA and FQGNSA. The CDR3 here is CASSFGTSGGDTQYF. The DNA of the CDR3 is TGTGCCAGCAGCTTCGGGACTAGCGGGGGAGATACGCAGTATTTT.

The CDR3 DNA follows: TGTGCCAGCATCCAGGGGTCGGGCACAGATACGCAGTATTTT. It translates to CASIQGSGTDTQYF. The V and J genes are TRBV28 and TRBJ2-3; D perhaps matches TRBD1 (6 bases). Trimming stripped 7 bases from V and 1 base from J, with 12 bases between. The germline CDR1 and CDR2 sequences are MDHEN and SYDVKM. The CDR3 runs to 14 residues.